The 30 T cell receptor beta chains below were found in one sample sequenced in a study of T cell changes during pregnancy in multiple sclerosis. Clones were read by immunoSEQ multiplex PCR, and TCRdb kept only the in-frame ones, dropping some. The data contain some 80,000 clones, nearly 95% of them seen just once; the ten biggest clones take up about 1.2%. Source: peripheral blood, taken in the second trimester of pregnancy. These receptors were collected from a female donor with multiple sclerosis, enrolled in a pregnancy study.

This chain links TRBV9 with TRBJ1-3, with D tentatively TRBD1 (5 bases). CDR1 and CDR2 (germline): SGDLS, YYNGEE. Trimming removed 4 bases at V and 2 bases at J, with 10 bases between. The CDR3 covers 14 residues. The CDR3 spells CASSSRGTGNTIYF. CDR3 coding DNA: TGTGCCAGCAGCTCGCGGGGGACTGGAAACACCATATATTTT.

The chain is built from TRBV29-1 and TRBJ1-2; 8 bases align to TRBD1. The ends lost 4 bases at V and 6 bases at J; junction bases unmatched: 7. CDR1 SQVTM and CDR2 ANQGSEA come from the germline V gene. The CDR3 sequence is 13 residues long. CDR3 in DNA: TGCAGCGTTGGAGAGGACAGGGCAGATGGCTACACCTTC. This sequence encodes CSVGEDRADGYTF.

This chain uses TRBV27 with TRBJ2-3, with a possible D match to TRBD1 (5 bases). Trimming removed 2 bases from V and 0 bases from J, with 12 bases in between. CDR1 and CDR2 (germline): MNHEY, SMNVEV (reference sequence). There are 16 residues in the CDR3. CDR3 coding DNA: TGTGCCAGCAGTTTACTGACAGCCGCTAGCACAGATACGCAGTATTTT. It yields the protein CASSLLTAASTDTQYF.

The gene calls are TRBV5-1 and TRBJ2-1; 8 bases agree with TRBD1. This CDR3 comprises 15 residues. V shed 0 bases and J 8 bases; nucleotides not matched to a gene: 7. Germline values: CDR1 SGHRS, CDR2 YFSETQ. CDR3 sequence reads: CASSLGQGLWDEQFF. The DNA of the CDR3 is TGCGCCAGCAGCTTGGGACAGGGGTTGTGGGATGAGCAGTTCTTC.

The V and J genes are TRBV19 and TRBJ2-7; D possibly corresponds to TRBD1 (6 bases). The germline V gene has CDR1 LNHDA and CDR2 SQIVND (reference sequence). V was trimmed by 8 bases and J by 3 bases, leaving 14 bases between them. This CDR3 contains 13 residues. CDR3 nucleotides: TGTGCCAGTGCCCAGGGGAAGGGCTACGAGCAGTACTTC. Amino acid sequence: CASAQGKGYEQYF.

The chain combines TRBV5-1 with TRBJ1-1; perhaps TRBD1 as D (5 bases). Germline CDR1 and CDR2: SGHRS and YFSETQ. The CDR3 covers 15 residues. V lost 6 bases to trimming and J lost 3 bases, with 18 bases between them. CDR3 amino acids: CASNEQGVKDTEAFF. CDR3 nucleotide sequence: TGCGCCAGCAACGAACAAGGGGTTAAAGACACTGAAGCTTTCTTT.

This sequence joins TRBV5-6 and TRBJ2-3, with D possibly being TRBD1 (6 bases). The CDR3 runs to 17 residues. The V end was cut by 0 bases, the J end by 0 bases, with 14 bases between. The germline V gene has CDR1 SGHDT and CDR2 YYEEEE. This CDR3 reads CASSLGPDRSSTDTQYF. The CDR3 DNA follows: TGTGCCAGCAGCTTGGGACCCGACAGGTCTAGCACAGATACGCAGTATTTT.

The chain recombines TRBV9 with TRBJ2-3, with D hard to call. Per the germline V gene, CDR1 is SGDLS and CDR2 is YYNGEE. Between the trimmed V and J ends, which lost 0 bases and 5 bases, there was a span of 13 bases. The CDR3 spans 15 residues. CDR3 sequence: CASSVAEVIGDTQYF. The CDR3 DNA follows: TGTGCCAGCAGCGTAGCTGAGGTTATTGGAGATACGCAGTATTTT.

The chain recombines TRBV19 with TRBJ1-4; TRBD1 matches 8 bases. V was clipped by 11 bases and J by 7 bases; unmatched bases: 9. Germline CDR1 reads LNHDA; CDR2 reads SQIVND (reference sequence). This CDR3 comprises 13 residues. The CDR3 nucleotides read TGTGCCTCCCGCGGGACAGGTGCTGAAAAACTGTTTTTT. Protein: CASRGTGAEKLFF.

The gene calls are TRBV2 and TRBJ2-3; D not certain. V shed 7 bases and J shed 2 bases, with 10 bases lying between them. The CDR3 has 13 residues. The germline V gene has CDR1 SNHLY and CDR2 FYNNEI. The CDR3 region has the DNA TGTGCCAGCAACGAGAGACACACAGATACGCAGTATTTT. This encodes CASNERHTDTQYF. Combining the CDR3 with reference TRBV2 and TRBJ2-3 gives the whole variable domain EPEVTQTPSHQVTQMGQEVILRCVPISNHLYFYWYRQILGQKVEFLVSFYNNEISEKSEIFDDQFSVERPDGSNFTLKIRSTKLEDSAMYFCASNERHTDTQYFGPGTRLTVL.

The chain employs TRBV19 and TRBJ1-5; 7 nucleotides align to TRBD1. V shed 3 bases and J 0 bases; nucleotides not matched to a gene: 14. The CDR3 has 19 amino acids. Per germline, CDR1 LNHDA and CDR2 SQIVND (reference sequence). CDR3 bases: TGTGCCAGTAGTATCCATAGCGACAGGGCCGCTTATAGCAATCAGCCCCAGCATTTT. Encoded protein: CASSIHSDRAAYSNQPQHF. The full variable domain, in which reference TRBV19 and TRBJ1-5 provide the parts outside the CDR3, is DGGITQSPKYLFRKEGQNVTLSCEQNLNHDAMYWYRQDPGQGLRLIYYSQIVNDFQKGDIAEGYSVSREKKESFPLTVTSAQKNPTAFYLCASSIHSDRAAYSNQPQHFGDGTRLSIL.

This clone was found once. The rearrangement links TRBV5-1 to TRBJ2-5, with 7 bases lining up with TRBD2. The J call may be in error: the DNA end matches TRBJ2-7 better. The CDR3 length is 14 residues. Germline values: CDR1 SGHRS, CDR2 YFSETQ. The CDR3 region has the DNA TGCGCCAGCTCCGAACTAGCGAGCTCCTACGAGCAGTACTTC. Translating gives CASSELASSYEQYF.

The chain is built from TRBV12-5 and TRBJ2-1; 10 bases fit TRBD1. This CDR3 has 14 amino acids. V dropped 5 bases and J dropped 8; count of bases not matched to a gene: 6. Germline CDR1 reads LGHNT; CDR2 reads FRNRAP. The CDR3 DNA sequence: TGTGCTAGTGGTCCGGGGACAGGGGCTGATGAGCAGTTCTTC. This sequence encodes CASGPGTGADEQFF. Variable domain in full (rest from reference TRBV12-5 and TRBJ2-1): DARVTQTPRHKVTEMGQEVTMRCQPILGHNTVFWYRQTMMQGLELLAYFRNRAPLDDSGMPKDRFSAEMPDATLATLKIQPSEPRDSAVYFCASGPGTGADEQFFGPGTRLTVL.

This chain uses TRBV29-1 with TRBJ2-4, with 7 bases matching TRBD1. Germline assignment: CDR1 SQVTM and CDR2 ANQGSEA. The CDR3 spans 16 residues. Unmatched junction bases numbered 11, after V lost 4 bases and J lost 2 bases. The CDR3 DNA is TGCAGCGTTGTAGACAGGGCGGACGGGTCCAAAAACATTCAGTACTTC. This codes for CSVVDRADGSKNIQYF.

J is TRBJ1-1 and V is TRBV27, with TRBD1 identical over 9 bases. V trimming: 6 bases; J trimming: 0 bases; junction bases outside the gene matches: 5. This CDR3 comprises 15 residues. CDR1 is MNHEY, CDR2 SMNVEV, per germline (reference sequence). CDR3 loop: CASSLGQGMNTEAFF. The CDR3, as DNA: TGTGCCAGCAGCCTCGGACAGGGGATGAACACTGAAGCTTTCTTT.

This chain uses TRBV21-1 with TRBJ2-1; the table's D call TRBD2 went unverified against the DNA. TRBV21-1 is noted as a pseudogene. The CDR3 loop spans 16 amino acids. CDR3 loop: CASRFRARQASHEQFF. The CDR3 nucleotides read TGTGCCAGCAGATTCCGTGCGAGGCAAGCTAGCCATGAGCAGTTCTTC.

The rearrangement links TRBV10-3 to TRBJ1-5; the D is unclear. V shed 11 bases and J shed 3 bases, with 11 bases lying between them. Looked up from germline, CDR1 is ENHRY and CDR2 is SYGVKD. This CDR3 has 12 amino acids. Here the CDR3 DNA reads TGTGCCGGTGGTGAGGACAATCAGCCCCAGCATTTT. Translated: CAGGEDNQPQHF.

The table lists this clone with a count of one. The rearrangement uses TRBV5-1 and TRBJ1-1; D is possibly TRBD1 (6 bases). The V end lost 0 bases, the J end lost 2 bases, and 8 bases lay between the germline ends. This CDR3 is built from 14 residues. The germline CDR1 and CDR2 sequences are SGHRS and YFSETQ. The DNA of the CDR3 is TGCGCCAGCAGCTTGGACAGGGCAAACACTGAAGCTTTCTTT. Its protein is CASSLDRANTEAFF.

The rearrangement links TRBV28 to TRBJ2-5, with D possibly matching TRBD2 (6 bases). Germline V gene data show CDR1 as MDHEN and CDR2 as SYDVKM. Deletions cut 6 bases from V and 4 bases from J, with 12 bases between. The CDR3 consists of 13 residues. The CDR3 sequence is CASSRMGGETQYF. As DNA, the CDR3 is TGTGCCAGCAGCCGTATGGGGGGAGAGACCCAGTACTTC.

The chain links TRBV27 to TRBJ1-1; TRBD1 matches 9 bases. The germline V gene encodes CDR1 MNHEY and CDR2 SMNVEV (reference sequence). Trimming at V came to 0 bases and at J to 1 base, leaving 0 bases not matched to a gene. CDR3 length: 15 residues. For the CDR3, the DNA is TGTGCCAGCAGTTTATCGACAGGGGGGAACACTGAAGCTTTCTTT. This sequence encodes CASSLSTGGNTEAFF.

CDR3 amino acids: CATAQGTGSYNEQFF. CDR3 bases: TGTGCCACAGCCCAAGGGACAGGGAGCTACAATGAGCAGTTCTTC. This chain uses TRBV27 with TRBJ2-1; 9 bases fit TRBD1. This CDR3 spans 15 amino acids. After removal of 10 bases from V and 3 bases from J, the junction contained 10 bases not matched to a gene. In germline, CDR1 is MNHEY, CDR2 SMNVEV (reference sequence).

V gene TRBV6-5 combines with J gene TRBJ2-3, with 7 bases lining up with TRBD1. CDR1 is MNHEY, CDR2 SVGAGI, per germline. This CDR3 has 16 amino acids. V was pared by 0 bases and J by 3 bases, with 6 bases of the junction left unmatched. The CDR3 DNA reads TGTGCCAGCAGTTACTCATCCAGGGGGTATACAGATACGCAGTATTTT. Its protein is CASSYSSRGYTDTQYF.

The rearrangement joins TRBV9 to TRBJ2-1; TRBD2 matches 12 bases. The trim removed 2 bases at V and 5 bases at J, leaving 5 bases unmatched. The V gene's germline CDR1 is SGDLS and CDR2 YYNGEE. The CDR3 extends over 16 amino acids. CDR3 in amino acids: CASSVRLAGVNNEQFF. The CDR3 nucleotides read TGTGCCAGCAGCGTCAGACTAGCGGGAGTTAACAATGAGCAGTTCTTC.

This rearrangement joins TRBV10-2 to TRBJ2-7, with TRBD2 matching over 7 bases. The CDR3 is 13 amino acids. Trimming took 10 bases from V and 0 from J; bases not matched to a gene: 6. Germline assignment: CDR1 WSHSY and CDR2 SAAADI. The CDR3, as DNA: TGCGCCACCTCGCCGGGGGGCTCCTACGAGCAGTACTTC. It yields the protein CATSPGGSYEQYF.

The J gene is TRBJ1-1, the V gene TRBV7-6, with a possible D match to TRBD1 (5 bases). CDR1 is SGHVS and CDR2 is FNYEAQ in the germline V gene. Trimming took 5 bases from V and 3 from J, leaving 10 bases between them. The CDR3 spans 13 residues. CDR3 in DNA: TGTGCCAGCAGCGCGGGAGGGGACACTGAAGCTTTCTTT. Amino acid sequence: CASSAGGDTEAFF.

The chain links TRBV6-5 to TRBJ2-1, with 10 bases aligning to TRBD2. The CDR3 runs 13 residues. J was trimmed by 6 bases and V by 7 bases; bases with no gene match: 3. Germline V lookup: CDR1 MNHEY, CDR2 SVGAGI. The CDR3 DNA is TGTGCCAGCACGCGGACTAGCGGCAATGAGCAGTTCTTC. Translated: CASTRTSGNEQFF.

This clone was seen only once. This chain connects TRBV5-1 to TRBJ2-2, with D unresolved. The V and J ends lost 2 bases and 1 base respectively, with 6 bases between them. Germline V gene lookup returns CDR1 SGHRS and CDR2 YFSETQ. The CDR3 has 14 amino acids. The CDR3 DNA reads as TGCGCCAGCAGCTTATACAAGAACACCGGGGAGCTGTTTTTT. Protein: CASSLYKNTGELFF.

This chain links TRBV28 with TRBJ1-2, with no clear D. CDR3 length equals 11 residues. Between the trimmed V and J ends, which lost 4 bases and 4 bases, there was a span of 4 bases. Germline loops: CDR1 MDHEN, CDR2 SYDVKM. The CDR3, as DNA: TGTGCCAGCAGTTACAGCTATGGCTACACCTTC. Translating it yields CASSYSYGYTF.

This chain connects TRBV25-1 to TRBJ2-1, with D unclear. The CDR3 runs to 15 residues. V lost 3 bases to trimming and J lost 8 bases, with 17 bases between them. The germline gives CDR1 MGHDK, CDR2 SYGVNS. The CDR3 sequence: CASSDSQAEIDEQFF. CDR3 DNA sequence: TGTGCCAGCAGTGACTCGCAGGCCGAGATCGATGAGCAGTTCTTC.

This chain uses TRBV19 with TRBJ2-7; 11 positions agree with TRBD2. This CDR3 has 16 amino acids. J lost 2 bases, V lost 3 bases, and 6 bases had no gene match. Germline V gene sequence: CDR1 LNHDA, CDR2 SQIVND (reference sequence). In nucleotides, the CDR3 is TGTGCCAGTAGTATTCCCGGGACTAGCGGACCCTACGAGCAGTACTTC. Translation: CASSIPGTSGPYEQYF.